This is a list of T cell receptor beta chains from one sample in a study of pediatric ulcerative colitis. Sequencing used immunoSEQ multiplex PCR; TCRdb keeps in-frame clones, though not all of them. Among roughly 30,000 clones listed, more than 75% were seen once. The sample comprised blood. These TCRs come from a boy aged 5-17 years with severe ulcerative colitis. Each CDR3 is given with its conserved first and last residue. The D gene is left open where the match is weak. Clone size is given for some rows only: seen once, a few or many times, or a class if the clone is expanded.

j_call: TRBJ1-1
cdr3_length: 13
d_call: NA
v_call: TRBV5-4
clone_size: NA
cdr3_nt: TGTGCCAGCAGTTCAAAATGGAACACTGAAGCTTTCTTT
cdr3_aa: CASSSKWNTEAFF

j_call: TRBJ1-2
cdr3_length: 14
d_call: TRBD1
v_call: TRBV2
clone_size: NA
cdr3_nt: TGTGCCAGCAGTGCGGGACAGGGGGGCTATGGCTACACCTTC
cdr3_aa: CASSAGQGGYGYTF

j_call: TRBJ2-2
cdr3_length: 12
d_call: NA
v_call: TRBV7-9
clone_size: NA
cdr3_nt: TGTGCCAGCAGGTTTGCGGCCGGGGAGCTGTTTTTT
cdr3_aa: CASRFAAGELFF

j_call: TRBJ2-3
cdr3_length: 16
d_call: NA
v_call: TRBV5-4
clone_size: NA
cdr3_nt: TGTGCCAGCAGCCCGTACGTAGACTCTAGCACAGATACGCAGTATTTT
cdr3_aa: CASSPYVDSSTDTQYF

j_call: TRBJ2-7
cdr3_length: 14
d_call: TRBD2
v_call: TRBV29-1
clone_size: NA
cdr3_nt: TGCAGCGTTGTTCGGGGGGTTGGAGTATACGAGCAGTACTTC
cdr3_aa: CSVVRGVGVYEQYF

j_call: TRBJ2-3
cdr3_length: 13
d_call: TRBD2
v_call: TRBV6-1
clone_size: NA
cdr3_nt: TGTGCCAGCAGGGCGGGGGGGCCAGATACGCAGTATTTT
cdr3_aa: CASRAGGPDTQYF

j_call: TRBJ2-7
cdr3_length: 11
d_call: NA
v_call: TRBV2
clone_size: NA
cdr3_nt: TGTGCCAGCAGTGAACCCTACGAGCAGTACTTC
cdr3_aa: CASSEPYEQYF

j_call: TRBJ1-1
cdr3_length: 15
d_call: TRBD1
v_call: TRBV7-9
clone_size: NA
cdr3_nt: TGTGCCAGCAGTGGGGGGGACAGGGAGGGCACTGAAGCTTTCTTT
cdr3_aa: CASSGGDREGTEAFF

j_call: TRBJ1-4
cdr3_length: 14
d_call: TRBD1
v_call: TRBV2
clone_size: NA
cdr3_nt: TGTGCCAGCAGGACAGGGGGCTTGGGTGAAAAACTGTTTTTT
cdr3_aa: CASRTGGLGEKLFF

j_call: TRBJ1-2
cdr3_length: 14
d_call: NA
v_call: TRBV5-4
clone_size: few
cdr3_nt: TGTGCCAGCACTCTTGACCGCTCTAACTATGGCTACACCTTC
cdr3_aa: CASTLDRSNYGYTF

j_call: TRBJ2-1
cdr3_length: 15
d_call: TRBD2
v_call: TRBV7-9
clone_size: NA
cdr3_nt: TGTGCCAGCAGCCTCAAGCGGGGGCACTACAATGAGCAGTTCTTC
cdr3_aa: CASSLKRGHYNEQFF

j_call: TRBJ2-3
cdr3_length: 13
d_call: NA
v_call: TRBV10-3
clone_size: NA
cdr3_nt: TGTGCCTCGATAGAGCCGGGGACAGATACGCAGTATTTT
cdr3_aa: CASIEPGTDTQYF

j_call: TRBJ1-1
cdr3_length: 13
d_call: NA
v_call: TRBV29-1
clone_size: NA
cdr3_nt: TGCAGCGTTGTGGGTTTACACGGCCCTTTAGCTTTCTTT
cdr3_aa: CSVVGLHGPLAFF

j_call: TRBJ1-1
cdr3_length: 15
d_call: NA
v_call: TRBV6-5
clone_size: few
cdr3_nt: TGTGCCAGCAGTTACCGGGGCCTAGAAGCGCTATCAGCTTTCTTT
cdr3_aa: CASSYRGLEALSAFF

j_call: TRBJ1-1
cdr3_length: 14
d_call: TRBD1
v_call: TRBV12-5
clone_size: NA
cdr3_nt: TGTGCTAGTGGGAGGACAGGGCCGAATACTGAAGCTTTCTTT
cdr3_aa: CASGRTGPNTEAFF

j_call: TRBJ1-3
cdr3_length: 16
d_call: NA
v_call: TRBV6-5
clone_size: few
cdr3_nt: TGTGCCAGCAGTTACTCTCGGGCAGGGGCAGGAAACACCATATATTTT
cdr3_aa: CASSYSRAGAGNTIYF

j_call: TRBJ2-3
cdr3_length: 16
d_call: TRBD2
v_call: TRBV14
clone_size: once
cdr3_nt: TGTGCCAGCAGCCCCCTTAGCGGGGGGGGACCAGATACGCAGTATTTT
cdr3_aa: CASSPLSGGGPDTQYF

j_call: TRBJ1-1
cdr3_length: 14
d_call: TRBD1
v_call: TRBV6-6
clone_size: NA
cdr3_nt: TGTGCCAGCAGGGAAGACAGGGAGTACACTGAAGCTTTCTTT
cdr3_aa: CASREDREYTEAFF

j_call: TRBJ2-7
cdr3_length: 14
d_call: TRBD1
v_call: TRBV2
clone_size: NA
cdr3_nt: TGTGCCAGCAGTGAATTACAGGGGGCCTACGAGCAGTACTTC
cdr3_aa: CASSELQGAYEQYF

j_call: TRBJ1-5
cdr3_length: 14
d_call: NA
v_call: TRBV7-9
clone_size: NA
cdr3_nt: TGTGCCAGCAGCCCAATCAGGGCAGGGCAGCCCCAGCATTTT
cdr3_aa: CASSPIRAGQPQHF

j_call: TRBJ1-6
cdr3_length: 15
d_call: TRBD1
v_call: TRBV11-2
clone_size: NA
cdr3_nt: TGTGCCAGCAGCTCCTCGCCCAGGGGGGCTTCACCCCTCCACTTT
cdr3_aa: CASSSSPRGASPLHF

j_call: TRBJ2-3
cdr3_length: 13
d_call: NA
v_call: TRBV27
clone_size: NA
cdr3_nt: TGTGCCAGCAGACTCAGAGGGACAGATACGCAGTATTTT
cdr3_aa: CASRLRGTDTQYF

j_call: TRBJ2-7
cdr3_length: 13
d_call: NA
v_call: TRBV7-2
clone_size: NA
cdr3_nt: TGTGCCAGCAGCTTTCAGGGTCGGGACGAGCAGTACTTC
cdr3_aa: CASSFQGRDEQYF

j_call: TRBJ2-5
cdr3_length: 15
d_call: NA
v_call: TRBV27
clone_size: NA
cdr3_nt: TGTGCCAGCAGTTTAGCTGGGGGGGCGTCGGGGACCCAGTACTTC
cdr3_aa: CASSLAGGASGTQYF

j_call: TRBJ2-5
cdr3_length: 14
d_call: TRBD2
v_call: TRBV5-4
clone_size: NA
cdr3_nt: TGTGCCAGCAGCTTTTTACTAGCGGGGGAGACCCAGTACTTC
cdr3_aa: CASSFLLAGETQYF

j_call: TRBJ2-7
cdr3_length: 15
d_call: TRBD1
v_call: TRBV15
clone_size: NA
cdr3_nt: TGTGCCACCAGCAGCGACAGGGGATACACCTACGAGCAGTACTTC
cdr3_aa: CATSSDRGYTYEQYF

j_call: TRBJ1-4
cdr3_length: 15
d_call: NA
v_call: TRBV29-1
clone_size: NA
cdr3_nt: TGCAGCGTAACCGGGACCCTCGCAACTAATGAAAAACTGTTTTTT
cdr3_aa: CSVTGTLATNEKLFF

j_call: TRBJ1-2
cdr3_length: 14
d_call: NA
v_call: TRBV27
clone_size: NA
cdr3_nt: TGTGCCAGCAGTTTACAGGGGACTAACTATGGCTACACCTTC
cdr3_aa: CASSLQGTNYGYTF

j_call: TRBJ2-3
cdr3_length: 12
d_call: NA
v_call: TRBV6-6
clone_size: once
cdr3_nt: TGTGCCACCACTCCGGGGCGGGGTACGCAGTATTTT
cdr3_aa: CATTPGRGTQYF

j_call: TRBJ1-1
cdr3_length: 13
d_call: NA
v_call: TRBV5-1
clone_size: few
cdr3_nt: TGCGCCAGCATGGACGTTATGAACACTGAAGCTTTCTTT
cdr3_aa: CASMDVMNTEAFF

j_call: TRBJ2-3
cdr3_length: 13
d_call: NA
v_call: TRBV5-6
clone_size: NA
cdr3_nt: TGTGCCAGCAGTCCGTCGGCTGCAGATACGCAGTATTTT
cdr3_aa: CASSPSAADTQYF

j_call: TRBJ1-3
cdr3_length: 13
d_call: NA
v_call: TRBV6-6
clone_size: NA
cdr3_nt: TGTGCCAGCAGTTCCAACAGCGGAAACACCATATATTTT
cdr3_aa: CASSSNSGNTIYF

j_call: TRBJ2-1
cdr3_length: 19
d_call: NA
v_call: TRBV2
clone_size: NA
cdr3_nt: TGTGCCAGCAGCGCTCTGGACACGCGGAGCTCGAGCTCCTACAATGAGCAGTTCTTC
cdr3_aa: CASSALDTRSSSSYNEQFF

j_call: TRBJ1-1
cdr3_length: 15
d_call: TRBD1
v_call: TRBV7-7
clone_size: NA
cdr3_nt: TGTGCCAGCCCGGGACAGCCGATCGGAAACACTGAAGCTTTCTTT
cdr3_aa: CASPGQPIGNTEAFF

j_call: TRBJ1-2
cdr3_length: 13
d_call: NA
v_call: TRBV29-1
clone_size: few
cdr3_nt: TGCAGCGTTGAACGGGACGGAAACTATGGCTACACCTTC
cdr3_aa: CSVERDGNYGYTF

j_call: TRBJ1-4
cdr3_length: 15
d_call: NA
v_call: TRBV5-1
clone_size: NA
cdr3_nt: TGCGCCAGCAGCTCTGGAAGAGCTCCTAATGAAAAACTGTTTTTT
cdr3_aa: CASSSGRAPNEKLFF

j_call: TRBJ2-7
cdr3_length: 15
d_call: TRBD2
v_call: TRBV4-1
clone_size: NA
cdr3_nt: TGCGCCAGCAGCCACCGTAGCGGGGCCACCTACGAGCAGTACTTC
cdr3_aa: CASSHRSGATYEQYF

j_call: TRBJ1-1
cdr3_length: 14
d_call: NA
v_call: TRBV9
clone_size: NA
cdr3_nt: TGTGCCAGCAGCGTAGATTGGAGGGTCACTGAAGCTTTCTTT
cdr3_aa: CASSVDWRVTEAFF

j_call: TRBJ2-1
cdr3_length: 17
d_call: TRBD2
v_call: TRBV6-1
clone_size: NA
cdr3_nt: TGTGCCAGCAGTGAAGGACTGGGACTAGTGTTAAACAATGAGCAGTTCTTC
cdr3_aa: CASSEGLGLVLNNEQFF

j_call: TRBJ1-1
cdr3_length: 14
d_call: NA
v_call: TRBV30
clone_size: NA
cdr3_nt: TGTGCCTGGAGGGAGGATGGGGGCGGGACTGAAGCTTTCTTT
cdr3_aa: CAWREDGGGTEAFF